The subject of this entry is one T cell receptor (beta chain). This sample was taken from a study of cytomegalovirus exposure and HLA in healthy donors. There are 19 residues in the CDR3. Trimming stripped 1 base from V and 8 bases from J, with 26 bases between. The germline gives CDR1 SGHVS, CDR2 FNYEAQ. PCR involved 60 Vbeta and 13 Jbeta primers. TCRdb keeps only in-frame clones here, not all; method: immunoSEQ multiplex PCR. Of over 150,000 clones detected, 80% appear once; the ten largest clones hold 6% to 7.5%. The sequence was collected from a man aged 25 to 40 in good health and CMV-seropositive. Material: PBMCs. The chain recombines TRBV7-6 with TRBJ1-4; TRBD1 might be the D (5 bases). In nucleotides, the CDR3 is TGTGCCAGCAGCTTAGAGGTAAGCAGGGTCCACACATATTGCGAAAAACTGTTTTTT. Protein sequence: CASSLEVSRVHTYCEKLFF.